This T cell receptor beta chain was sequenced during a study of spatial heterogeneity in lung cancer. The presence of a unique molecular identifier marked each TCR cDNA molecule. TCRdb passed the 5' RACE reads through MiXCR, listing each CDR3 protein once. The repertoire holds 35,000 to 45,000 distinct CDR3 sequences, with roughly 8% as singletons. Described time point: blood at routine non-recurrence follow-up after resection. Tumor, nontumor lung or frozen PBMC supplied whole RNA that was sequenced unsorted. This clonotype was found many times. The germline gives CDR1 SEHNR, CDR2 FQNEAQ (reference sequence). V dropped 1 base and J dropped 8 bases, with 9 bases sitting between them. The CDR3 loop spans 13 amino acids.

The V gene is TRBV7-9, the J gene TRBJ2-1; D remains ambiguous. This sample comprised PBMCs, obtained at follow-up. This receptor was identified in a male donor with early-stage non-small cell lung cancer. Here the CDR3 reads CASSLEAADEQFF. The CDR3 DNA reads TGTGCCAGCAGCTTAGAGGCGGCTGATGAGCAGTTCTTC.